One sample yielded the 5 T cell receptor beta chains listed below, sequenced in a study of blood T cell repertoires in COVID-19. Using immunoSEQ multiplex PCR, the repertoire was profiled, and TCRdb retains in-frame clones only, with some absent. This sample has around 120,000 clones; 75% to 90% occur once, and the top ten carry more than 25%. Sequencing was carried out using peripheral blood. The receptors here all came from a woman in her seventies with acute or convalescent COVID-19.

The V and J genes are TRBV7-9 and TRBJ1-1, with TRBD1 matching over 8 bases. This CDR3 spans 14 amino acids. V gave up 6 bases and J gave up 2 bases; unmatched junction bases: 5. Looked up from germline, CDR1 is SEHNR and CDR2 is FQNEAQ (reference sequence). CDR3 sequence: CASSRQGRNTEAFF. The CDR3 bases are TGTGCCAGCAGTAGACAGGGGCGCAACACTGAAGCTTTCTTT.

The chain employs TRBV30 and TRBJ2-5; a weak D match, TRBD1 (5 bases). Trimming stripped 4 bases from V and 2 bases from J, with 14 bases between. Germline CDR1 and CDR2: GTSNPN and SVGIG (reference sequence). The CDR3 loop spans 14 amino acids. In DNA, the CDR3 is TGTGCCTGGAATCAGGGAAGGGGTCAAGAGACCCAGTACTTC. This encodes CAWNQGRGQETQYF. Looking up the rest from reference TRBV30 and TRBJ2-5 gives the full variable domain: SQTIHQWPATLVQPVGSPLSLECTVEGTSNPNLYWYRQAAGRGLQLLFYSVGIGQISSEVPQNLSASRPQDRQFILSSKKLLLSDSGFYLCAWNQGRGQETQYFGPGTRLLVL.

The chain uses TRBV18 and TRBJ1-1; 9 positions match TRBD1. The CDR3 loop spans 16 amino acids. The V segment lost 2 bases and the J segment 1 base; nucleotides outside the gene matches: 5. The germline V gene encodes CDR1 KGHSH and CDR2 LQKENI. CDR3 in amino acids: CASSPSADRGNTEAFF. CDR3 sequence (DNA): TGTGCCAGCTCACCATCTGCGGACAGGGGGAACACTGAAGCTTTCTTT.

CDR3 region: CASSLVASSTGELFF. As DNA, the CDR3 is TGCGCCAGCAGCTTGGTCGCCTCGAGCACCGGGGAGCTGTTTTTT. The chain links TRBV5-1 to TRBJ2-2, with D unresolved. Germline V gene sequence: CDR1 SGHRS, CDR2 YFSETQ. The germline V and J ends were trimmed by 0 bases and 4 bases, with 10 bases remaining between them. The CDR3 is 15 residues long.

CDR3 nucleotide sequence: TGTGCCAGTAGTCCAGAGGGACAGGGACATCAGCCCCAGCATTTT. It specifies CASSPEGQGHQPQHF. The rearrangement joins TRBV19 to TRBJ1-5, with TRBD1 identical over 9 bases. The CDR3 has 15 amino acids. Germline assignment: CDR1 LNHDA and CDR2 SQIVND (reference sequence). V was clipped by 5 bases and J by 5 bases; unmatched bases: 7.